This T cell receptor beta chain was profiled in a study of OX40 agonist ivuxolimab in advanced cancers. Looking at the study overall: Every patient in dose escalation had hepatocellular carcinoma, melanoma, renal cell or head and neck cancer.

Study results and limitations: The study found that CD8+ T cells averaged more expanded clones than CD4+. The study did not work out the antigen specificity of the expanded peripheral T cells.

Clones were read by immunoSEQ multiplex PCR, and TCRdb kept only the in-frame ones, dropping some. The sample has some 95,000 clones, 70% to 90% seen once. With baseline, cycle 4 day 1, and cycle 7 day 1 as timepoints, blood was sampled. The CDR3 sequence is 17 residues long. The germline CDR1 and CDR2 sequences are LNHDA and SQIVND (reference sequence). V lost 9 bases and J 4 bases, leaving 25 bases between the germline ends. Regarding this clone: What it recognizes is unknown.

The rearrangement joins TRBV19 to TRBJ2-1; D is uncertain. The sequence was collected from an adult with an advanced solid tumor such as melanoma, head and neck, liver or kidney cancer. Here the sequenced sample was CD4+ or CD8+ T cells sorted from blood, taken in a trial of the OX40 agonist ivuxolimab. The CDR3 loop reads CASQNRIRGPLYNEQFF. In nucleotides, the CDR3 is TGTGCCAGCCAGAATCGAATCAGAGGCCCTCTTTACAATGAGCAGTTCTTC. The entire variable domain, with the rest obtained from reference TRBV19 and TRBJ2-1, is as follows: DGGITQSPKYLFRKEGQNVTLSCEQNLNHDAMYWYRQDPGQGLRLIYYSQIVNDFQKGDIAEGYSVSREKKESFPLTVTSAQKNPTAFYLCASQNRIRGPLYNEQFFGPGTRLTVL.